A selection of T cell receptor beta chains follows, all from one sample in a study of post-analysis software for immune sequencing data. A single record per CDR3 protein comes from TCRdb applying MiXCR to the PCR reads. Among a few hundred thousand distinct CDR3 sequences, approximately 42% were seen once, and the ten largest hold approximately 7.6%. The source material was blood. The receptors originated from a girl aged 2-15 years with multiple sclerosis. Each CDR3 is given with its conserved first and last residue. The D gene is left open where the match is weak. Only some rows state a clone size, as once, few, many or a class for expanded clones.

clone_size d_call j_call v_call cdr3_aa cdr3_nt
. TRBD2 TRBJ2-4 TRBV20-1 CSARDHSASGNIQYF TGCAGTGCTAGAGATCATTCGGCTAGCGGAAACATTCAGTACTTC
few TRBD2 TRBJ2-7 TRBV6-5 CASSGLAGANEQYF TGTGCCAGCAGTGGGCTAGCGGGAGCTAACGAGCAGTACTTC
many . TRBJ2-7 TRBV28 CASSSTGSYEQYF TGTGCCAGCAGTTCTACAGGGTCCTACGAGCAGTACTTC
. . TRBJ2-7 TRBV29-1 CSVYRADEQYF TGCAGCGTTTACAGGGCCGACGAGCAGTACTTC
few . TRBJ2-7 TRBV15 CATSREGYEQYF TGTGCCACCAGCAGAGAGGGCTACGAGCAGTACTTC
. TRBD2 TRBJ2-3 TRBV20-1 CSAPVAGARTDTQYF TGCAGTGCGCCAGTAGCGGGGGCCCGCACAGATACGCAGTATTTT
. TRBD1 TRBJ1-2 TRBV20-1 CSARPGQGRYGYTF TGCAGTGCTAGACCAGGACAGGGCCGTTATGGCTACACCTTC
. TRBD1 TRBJ2-1 TRBV29-1 CSGRTGYNEQFF TGCAGCGGTCGGACAGGGTACAATGAGCAGTTCTTC
few . TRBJ1-2 TRBV5-5 CASRPPEVGYGYTF TGTGCCAGCAGACCCCCGGAGGTCGGATATGGCTACACCTTC
. TRBD2 TRBJ2-7 TRBV20-1 CSARELAGSPYEQYF TGCAGTGCTAGAGAACTAGCGGGGAGTCCCTACGAGCAGTACTTC
. . TRBJ2-1 TRBV28 CASGTTGSYEQFF TGTGCCAGCGGAACAACAGGGAGCTATGAGCAGTTCTTC
. . TRBJ1-1 TRBV20-1 CSAPGRPTDTEAFF TGCAGTGCCCCGGGACGCCCAACCGACACTGAAGCTTTCTTT
. . TRBJ1-3 TRBV29-1 CSVRWDGGNTIYF TGCAGCGTCCGGTGGGACGGTGGAAACACCATATATTTT
. TRBD1 TRBJ1-2 TRBV7-3 CASSFGGGQIYGYTF TGTGCCAGCAGCTTTGGGGGGGGACAGATCTATGGCTACACCTTC
. TRBD2 TRBJ2-1 TRBV5-1 CASSSISGSISYNEQFF TGCGCCAGCAGCTCTATTAGCGGGAGTATTTCCTACAATGAGCAGTTCTTC
. . TRBJ2-5 TRBV28 CASSTSDRGPVTQYF .
few . TRBJ2-7 TRBV20-1 CSALAWGGGYEQYF TGCAGTGCCCTCGCCTGGGGGGGCGGTTACGAGCAGTACTTC
few TRBD2 TRBJ2-3 TRBV20-1 CSSQTASGGEDTQYF TGCAGTTCCCAAACGGCTAGCGGGGGGGAGGATACGCAGTATTTT
few . TRBJ1-4 TRBV28 CATTPAGPGEKLFF TGTGCCACTACACCCGCTGGACCTGGAGAAAAACTGTTTTTT
few . TRBJ2-6 TRBV6-6 CASSYSTEWANVLTF TGTGCCAGCAGTTACTCGACGGAATGGGCCAACGTCCTGACTTTC
. . TRBJ1-1 TRBV5-1 CASSLRGMGTEAFF TGCGCCAGCAGCTTGCGGGGGATGGGCACTGAAGCTTTCTTT
. . TRBJ2-7 TRBV10-3 CAISDNTLWEAQYF TGTGCCATCAGTGATAATACCCTCTGGGAGGCCCAGTACTTC
. TRBD1 TRBJ1-1 TRBV10-3 CVIRGTGRGDTEAFF TGTGTCATCAGAGGGACAGGGCGAGGGGACACTGAAGCTTTCTTT
once TRBD1 TRBJ2-7 TRBV20-1 CSARVGPRGQGSHYEQYF TGCAGTGCTAGAGTGGGGCCAAGGGGACAGGGGTCCCACTACGAGCAGTACTTC
. . TRBJ1-2 TRBV6-5 CASSYMGLSNYGYTF TGTGCCAGCAGTTACATGGGACTGAGTAACTATGGCTACACCTTC
few . TRBJ1-2 TRBV5-1 CASAMEGYGYTF TGCGCCAGCGCGATGGAGGGTTATGGCTACACCTTC
many . TRBJ1-1 TRBV5-1 CASSFTGNTEAFF TGTGCCAGCAGCTTTACAGGGAACACTGAAGCTTTCTTT
. TRBD2 TRBJ2-7 TRBV29-1 CSVSPGGTYEQYF TGCAGCGTTAGTCCGGGAGGGACCTACGAGCAGTACTTC